This T cell receptor beta chain was sequenced during a study of molecular identifiers for immune sequencing clone quantification. Background on the study: For replicates, RNA isolated from 20,000 or 100,000 naive CD8 cells was divided into five portions, of which four were sequenced.

This clonotype was seen repeatedly, ten times or more. Trimming stripped 5 bases from V and 5 bases from J, with 13 bases between. Germline CDR1 is SQVTM and CDR2 is ANQGSEA. This CDR3 comprises 12 residues. In the sort, naive CD8 T cells were defined as CD8+CD4-CCR7+CD45RA+. MiXCR, applied by TCRdb to the PCR reads, yields one record per CDR3 protein. The profile covers about 500,000 distinct CDR3 sequences, with about 20% appearing a single time and around 0.84% taken by the ten largest. Source material: naive CD8+ T cells from blood, with Jurkat cell RNA spiked in. This sample's subset: FACS-sorted CD8+CD4-CCR7+CD45RA+ naive T cells. This sequence was found in a human donor in good health. Some libraries in this study had Jurkat cell RNA spiked in. The chain carries TRBV29-1 and TRBJ2-7; D remains ambiguous. The CDR3 region has the DNA TGCAGCGTTACGAGGTGCCGCCACGAGCAGTACTTC. This gives the protein CSVTRCRHEQYF.